These T cell receptor beta chains were read from a single sample in a study of cytomegalovirus exposure and HLA in healthy donors. Generated by immunoSEQ multiplex PCR, the TCRdb table keeps only in-frame clones and is missing some. Reported are some 75,000 clones; the ten largest clones contain 4% to 5.5%. The sample comprised PBMCs. The receptors come from a man in his forties or fifties in good health and CMV-seronegative. The CDR3 runs from the conserved cysteine through the conserved F or W. A D gene is named only where the DNA matches it firmly. Where a row states a size, it is once, few, many or the class of an expanded clone; other rows omit it.

J gene: TRBJ1-4; D gene: TRBD1; V gene: TRBV19; clone size: .; CDR3 DNA: TGTGCCAGTAGCTGGGACAGAAAAAATGAAAAACTGTTTTTT; CDR3 protein: CASSWDRKNEKLFF
J gene: TRBJ1-1; D gene: TRBD1; V gene: TRBV10-3; clone size: .; CDR3 DNA: TGTGCCACCCAGGGACAGGGGGAAAATGAAGCTTTCTTT; CDR3 protein: CATQGQGENEAFF
J gene: TRBJ1-2; D gene: .; V gene: TRBV5-6; clone size: .; CDR3 DNA: TGTGCCAGCAGCCCGGCGGGGGGTGCGGGCGGCTACACCTTC; CDR3 protein: CASSPAGGAGGYTF
J gene: TRBJ2-4; D gene: .; V gene: TRBV14; clone size: .; CDR3 DNA: TGTGCCAGCAGCCAAGGACTACGGGACATTCAGTACTTC; CDR3 protein: CASSQGLRDIQYF
J gene: TRBJ2-1; D gene: TRBD1; V gene: TRBV5-6; clone size: .; CDR3 DNA: TGTGCCAGCAGCTCGAGGGACAGGGGAGACAATGAGCAGTTCTTC; CDR3 protein: CASSSRDRGDNEQFF
J gene: TRBJ2-2; D gene: TRBD1; V gene: TRBV6-6; clone size: .; CDR3 DNA: TGTGCCAGCAGTCGGGACAGGAGGGGCACCGGGGAGCTGTTTTTT; CDR3 protein: CASSRDRRGTGELFF
J gene: TRBJ1-4; D gene: .; V gene: TRBV4-3; clone size: .; CDR3 DNA: TGCGCCAGCAGCCAAGGTCAGGGACATAATGAAAAACTGTTTTTT; CDR3 protein: CASSQGQGHNEKLFF
J gene: TRBJ2-6; D gene: TRBD1; V gene: TRBV10-3; clone size: .; CDR3 DNA: TGTGCCACCAAGGAAAGGACAGGGGGCTCTGGGGCCAACGTCCTGACTTTC; CDR3 protein: CATKERTGGSGANVLTF
J gene: TRBJ2-3; D gene: .; V gene: TRBV11-3; clone size: .; CDR3 DNA: TGTGCCAGCAGCTCCACCGCGCTAAGCACAGATACGCAGTATTTT; CDR3 protein: CASSSTALSTDTQYF
J gene: TRBJ2-5; D gene: TRBD2; V gene: TRBV2; clone size: .; CDR3 DNA: TGTGCCAGCACGAAACTAGCGGGAAGACAAGAGACCCAGTACTTC; CDR3 protein: CASTKLAGRQETQYF
J gene: TRBJ1-3; D gene: TRBD1; V gene: TRBV5-5; clone size: .; CDR3 DNA: TGTGCCAGCAGCTCAATCCGGGACAGGGGGCTGACCTCTGGAAACACCATATATTTT; CDR3 protein: CASSSIRDRGLTSGNTIYF
J gene: TRBJ1-2; D gene: .; V gene: TRBV19; clone size: .; CDR3 DNA: TGTGCCAGTAGCCGGAAGGGGCTGATCTCCTTC; CDR3 protein: CASSRKGLISF
J gene: TRBJ1-1; D gene: .; V gene: TRBV6-5; clone size: .; CDR3 DNA: TGTGCCAGCAGCCGAGGACAGTTGTTGAGTGAAGCTTTCTTT; CDR3 protein: CASSRGQLLSEAFF
J gene: TRBJ2-3; D gene: .; V gene: TRBV11-2; clone size: .; CDR3 DNA: TGTGCCAGCAGCTTAATGCGGGGGCGCGTTCCTCTCACAGATACGCAGTATTTT; CDR3 protein: CASSLMRGRVPLTDTQYF
J gene: TRBJ1-4; D gene: .; V gene: TRBV15; clone size: .; CDR3 DNA: TGTGCCACCAGCAGAGTTCAGTCTGCAACTAATGAAAAACTGTTTTTT; CDR3 protein: CATSRVQSATNEKLFF
J gene: TRBJ2-2; D gene: TRBD1; V gene: TRBV5-1; clone size: .; CDR3 DNA: TGCGCCAGCAGCTTGGGGCCGGACAGGGGGACCGGGGAGCTGTTTTTT; CDR3 protein: CASSLGPDRGTGELFF
J gene: TRBJ2-3; D gene: .; V gene: TRBV5-4; clone size: .; CDR3 DNA: TGTGCCAGCAGCCTGGAGACGACACATACAAATACGCAGTATTTT; CDR3 protein: CASSLETTHTNTQYF
J gene: TRBJ2-7; D gene: .; V gene: TRBV6-5; clone size: .; CDR3 DNA: TGTGCCAGCCTGTCCCCACTTGCACCCTACGAGCAGTACTTC; CDR3 protein: CASLSPLAPYEQYF
J gene: TRBJ1-6; D gene: .; V gene: TRBV6-6; clone size: medium-sized; CDR3 DNA: TGTGCCAGCAGTTACGGGGGAGGGAATTCACCCCTCCACTTT; CDR3 protein: CASSYGGGNSPLHF
J gene: TRBJ1-2; D gene: .; V gene: TRBV30; clone size: .; CDR3 DNA: TGTGCCTGGAGTGAAACCGGAAGGGGAGGCTACACCTTC; CDR3 protein: CAWSETGRGGYTF
J gene: TRBJ2-5; D gene: TRBD1; V gene: TRBV5-1; clone size: .; CDR3 DNA: TGCGCCAGCAGCCCGACAGGGGGATCGACGTTGGAGACCCAGTACTTC; CDR3 protein: CASSPTGGSTLETQYF
J gene: TRBJ1-1; D gene: TRBD1; V gene: TRBV19; clone size: .; CDR3 DNA: TGTGCCAGTAGTATTTCGACAGGGGTTATGATGAACACTGAAGCTTTCTTT; CDR3 protein: CASSISTGVMMNTEAFF
J gene: TRBJ2-1; D gene: TRBD2; V gene: TRBV11-2; clone size: .; CDR3 DNA: TGTGCCAGCAGCCCCGGGAGCGGGAGTACGTATAGTGAGCAGTTCTTC; CDR3 protein: CASSPGSGSTYSEQFF
J gene: TRBJ1-4; D gene: .; V gene: TRBV19; clone size: .; CDR3 DNA: TGTGCCAGTAGTCAGAATAAACGAAGACAGGATGAAAAACTGTTTTTT; CDR3 protein: CASSQNKRRQDEKLFF
J gene: TRBJ2-5; D gene: TRBD2; V gene: TRBV9; clone size: .; CDR3 DNA: TGTGCCAGCAGCGCCGGGACTAGCGGGGGGGCAGGAGAGACCCAGTACTTC; CDR3 protein: CASSAGTSGGAGETQYF
J gene: TRBJ2-2; D gene: TRBD2; V gene: TRBV9; clone size: .; CDR3 DNA: TGTGCCAGCAGCGGCGGCGGGAGGGGGAACACCGGGGAGCTGTTTTTT; CDR3 protein: CASSGGGRGNTGELFF
J gene: TRBJ2-3; D gene: TRBD1; V gene: TRBV19; clone size: .; CDR3 DNA: TGTGCCAGTAGTGGACAGGGGGTGTCGACGGATACGCAGTATTTT; CDR3 protein: CASSGQGVSTDTQYF
J gene: TRBJ2-6; D gene: TRBD2; V gene: TRBV5-1; clone size: .; CDR3 DNA: TGCGCCAGCAGCTTGGTTAGCGGGAGAGGTGGGGCTGGGGCCAACGTCCTGACTTTC; CDR3 protein: CASSLVSGRGGAGANVLTF
J gene: TRBJ2-5; D gene: .; V gene: TRBV10-3; clone size: .; CDR3 DNA: TGTGCCATCAGTTTTAGCGCGAAAGAGGCCCAGTACTTC; CDR3 protein: CAISFSAKEAQYF
J gene: TRBJ2-7; D gene: .; V gene: TRBV27; clone size: .; CDR3 DNA: TGTGCCAGCAGCCCCGGCGGGGGCGGCTACGAGCAGTACTTC; CDR3 protein: CASSPGGGGYEQYF
J gene: TRBJ2-3; D gene: TRBD2; V gene: TRBV7-9; clone size: .; CDR3 DNA: TGTGCCAGCAGCTTAGGGAGGACTAGCGGGGCCACAGATACGCAGTATTTT; CDR3 protein: CASSLGRTSGATDTQYF
J gene: TRBJ2-7; D gene: TRBD2; V gene: TRBV27; clone size: .; CDR3 DNA: TGTGCCAGCAGTCCTACACTAGCGGCCTCCGAGCAGTACTTC; CDR3 protein: CASSPTLAASEQYF
J gene: TRBJ1-1; D gene: .; V gene: TRBV6-1; clone size: .; CDR3 DNA: TGTGCCAGCAGGTACGGACAGTACACTGAAGCTTTCTTT; CDR3 protein: CASRYGQYTEAFF
J gene: TRBJ2-7; D gene: .; V gene: TRBV4-3; clone size: .; CDR3 DNA: TGCGCCAGCAGCCATCGACTAGGCTACGAGCAGTACTTC; CDR3 protein: CASSHRLGYEQYF
J gene: TRBJ2-2; D gene: .; V gene: TRBV6-5; clone size: .; CDR3 DNA: TGTGCCAGCAGTTACGGCGCCCGGGGCACCGGGGAGCTGTTTTTT; CDR3 protein: CASSYGARGTGELFF
J gene: TRBJ2-2; D gene: TRBD2; V gene: TRBV7-9; clone size: .; CDR3 DNA: TGTGCCAGCAGCAGGACTAGCGGGCATGGGACCGGGGAGCTGTTTTTT; CDR3 protein: CASSRTSGHGTGELFF
J gene: TRBJ1-2; D gene: TRBD1; V gene: TRBV4-1; clone size: .; CDR3 DNA: TGCGCCAGCAGCCAAGGGGACAGGGCGGGCTATGGCCACACCTTC; CDR3 protein: CASSQGDRAGYGHTF
J gene: TRBJ2-2; D gene: TRBD2; V gene: TRBV15; clone size: .; CDR3 DNA: TGTGCCACCAGCAGAGAGCTAGCGGGCACCGGGGAGCTGTTTTTT; CDR3 protein: CATSRELAGTGELFF
J gene: TRBJ1-3; D gene: TRBD1; V gene: TRBV9; clone size: .; CDR3 DNA: TGTGCCAGCAGCGTAGCTCTTTTGGACAGGGGGCCTGGAAACACCATATATTTT; CDR3 protein: CASSVALLDRGPGNTIYF
J gene: TRBJ2-1; D gene: TRBD2; V gene: TRBV10-1; clone size: .; CDR3 DNA: TGCGCCAGCAGTGAGCGGCGGGAGGGCCAAGGTGAGCAGTTCTTC; CDR3 protein: CASSERREGQGEQFF
J gene: TRBJ1-3; D gene: .; V gene: TRBV18; clone size: .; CDR3 DNA: TGTGCCAGCTCACAGCAGCAGCCAGGCAGCTCTGGAAACACCATATATTTT; CDR3 protein: CASSQQQPGSSGNTIYF
J gene: TRBJ2-2; D gene: TRBD1; V gene: TRBV10-2; clone size: .; CDR3 DNA: TGCGCCAGCATTGACAGGGCCACCGGGGAGCTGTTTTTT; CDR3 protein: CASIDRATGELFF
J gene: TRBJ1-1; D gene: .; V gene: TRBV5-4; clone size: .; CDR3 DNA: TGTGCCAGCAGCTTTCTGAGTAGCAACACTGAAGCTTTCTTT; CDR3 protein: CASSFLSSNTEAFF
J gene: TRBJ2-2; D gene: TRBD2; V gene: TRBV19; clone size: .; CDR3 DNA: TGTGCCAGTAGGGCGGGAGCAGGCACCGGGGAGCTGTTTTTT; CDR3 protein: CASRAGAGTGELFF
J gene: TRBJ2-7; D gene: .; V gene: TRBV29-1; clone size: .; CDR3 DNA: TGCAGCGTTGAAGATCGGCAGGGTTCTTTCTCCCCCTACGAGCAGTACTTC; CDR3 protein: CSVEDRQGSFSPYEQYF
J gene: TRBJ2-7; D gene: .; V gene: TRBV10-1; clone size: .; CDR3 DNA: TGCGCCAGCAGCCCAGGACACCTGTACGAGCAGTACTTC; CDR3 protein: CASSPGHLYEQYF
J gene: TRBJ2-7; D gene: TRBD1; V gene: TRBV10-2; clone size: .; CDR3 DNA: TGCGCCAGCAGTGAAGGACAGGGCGATACTTACGAGCAGTACTTC; CDR3 protein: CASSEGQGDTYEQYF
J gene: TRBJ2-5; D gene: .; V gene: TRBV11-3; clone size: .; CDR3 DNA: TGTGCCAGCAGCGTTGGTCTCAATTCGGGGGAGACCCAGTACTTC; CDR3 protein: CASSVGLNSGETQYF
J gene: TRBJ1-1; D gene: .; V gene: TRBV2; clone size: .; CDR3 DNA: TGTGCCAGCACCCTACAGGGTGGGAACACTGAAGCTTTCTTT; CDR3 protein: CASTLQGGNTEAFF
J gene: TRBJ1-5; D gene: .; V gene: TRBV27; clone size: .; CDR3 DNA: TGTGCCAGCAGTTTGTCCAGGGGATACAATCAGCCCCAGCATTTT; CDR3 protein: CASSLSRGYNQPQHF
J gene: TRBJ1-2; D gene: .; V gene: TRBV4-1; clone size: .; CDR3 DNA: TGCGCCAGCAGCCAGACGAGGGGGACGGCTAACTATGGCTACACCTTC; CDR3 protein: CASSQTRGTANYGYTF
J gene: TRBJ2-3; D gene: .; V gene: TRBV15; clone size: .; CDR3 DNA: TGTGCCACCAGCAGAGTTCGGGAAAGCACAGATACGCAGTATTTT; CDR3 protein: CATSRVRESTDTQYF
J gene: TRBJ2-4; D gene: TRBD1; V gene: TRBV11-2; clone size: .; CDR3 DNA: TGTGCCAGCAGCTTAGACCGGGACAGGGTCCACATTCAGTACTTC; CDR3 protein: CASSLDRDRVHIQYF
J gene: TRBJ1-2; D gene: .; V gene: TRBV10-1; clone size: .; CDR3 DNA: TGCGCCAGCAGTGAGGACAGCACTTATGGCTACACCTTC; CDR3 protein: CASSEDSTYGYTF
J gene: TRBJ1-1; D gene: TRBD1; V gene: TRBV9; clone size: .; CDR3 DNA: TGTGCCAGCAGCGCGTCGACAGGGATCATGAACACTGAAGCTTTCTTT; CDR3 protein: CASSASTGIMNTEAFF
J gene: TRBJ1-3; D gene: .; V gene: TRBV29-1; clone size: .; CDR3 DNA: TGCAGCGTTGGGGCAGAAACCTCTGGAAACACCATATATTTT; CDR3 protein: CSVGAETSGNTIYF
J gene: TRBJ2-1; D gene: TRBD2; V gene: TRBV5-1; clone size: .; CDR3 DNA: TGCGCCAGCAGAGGGAGCGGGAGCGAATACAATGAGCAGTTCTTC; CDR3 protein: CASRGSGSEYNEQFF
J gene: TRBJ2-2; D gene: TRBD2; V gene: TRBV5-1; clone size: .; CDR3 DNA: TGCGCCAGCAGCCCCCCCGCGGGGGTTAGCACCGGGGAGCTGTTTTTT; CDR3 protein: CASSPPAGVSTGELFF
J gene: TRBJ2-7; D gene: .; V gene: TRBV10-1; clone size: .; CDR3 DNA: TGCGCCAGCAGTGAGTCCGCAGGGAAGAACGAGCAGTACTTC; CDR3 protein: CASSESAGKNEQYF
J gene: TRBJ2-3; D gene: TRBD1; V gene: TRBV11-2; clone size: .; CDR3 DNA: TGTGCCAGCAGCCCACAGGGGGTCGCGACAGATACGCAGTATTTT; CDR3 protein: CASSPQGVATDTQYF